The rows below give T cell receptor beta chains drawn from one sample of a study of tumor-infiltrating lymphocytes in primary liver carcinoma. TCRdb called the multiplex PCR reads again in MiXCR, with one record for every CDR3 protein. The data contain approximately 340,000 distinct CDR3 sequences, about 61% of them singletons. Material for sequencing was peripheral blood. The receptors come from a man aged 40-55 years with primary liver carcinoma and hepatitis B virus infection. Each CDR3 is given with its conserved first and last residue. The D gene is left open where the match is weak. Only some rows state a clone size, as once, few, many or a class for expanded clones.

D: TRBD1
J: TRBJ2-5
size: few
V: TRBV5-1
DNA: TGCGCCAGCAGCTTGGGAGTACAGGGGGCAAGAGAGACCCAGTACTTC
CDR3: CASSLGVQGARETQYF

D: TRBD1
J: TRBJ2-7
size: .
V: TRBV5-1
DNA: TGCGCCAGCAGCGGGGGACAGCTAAGCTCCTACGAGCAGTACTTC
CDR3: CASSGGQLSSYEQYF

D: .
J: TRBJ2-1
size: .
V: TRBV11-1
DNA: TGTGCCATCAGCGTGGGACCATTCAGTGAGCAGTTCTTC
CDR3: CAISVGPFSEQFF

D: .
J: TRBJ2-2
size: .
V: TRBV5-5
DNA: TGTGCCAGCAGTTTGCAGGCAGGCTACATTACCACCGGGGAGGAGCTGTTTTTT
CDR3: CASSLQAGYITTGEELFF

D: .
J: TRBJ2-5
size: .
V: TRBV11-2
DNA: TGTGCCAGCAGCTTCGCACCGAGTCGAGAGACCCAGTACTTC
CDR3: CASSFAPSRETQYF

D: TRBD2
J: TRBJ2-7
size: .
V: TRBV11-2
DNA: TGTGTCAGCAGCCTTTTTTTAGCTAGCGGGGTAGAGCAGTACTTC
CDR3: CVSSLFLASGVEQYF

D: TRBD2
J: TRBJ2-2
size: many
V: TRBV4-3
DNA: TGCGCCAGCAGCCAAGATATAGCGGGAGGGGTCGGGGAGCTGTTTTTT
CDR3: CASSQDIAGGVGELFF

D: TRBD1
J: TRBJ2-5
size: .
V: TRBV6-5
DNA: TGTGCCAGCAGGGAGAGGACAGGGGTTCGGGAGACCCAGTACTTC
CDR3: CASRERTGVRETQYF

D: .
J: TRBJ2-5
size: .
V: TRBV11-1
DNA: TGTGCCAGCAGCTTAGAAGGCTTGGTTAGCGGTCAAGAAACCCACTACTTC
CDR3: CASSLEGLVSGQETHYF

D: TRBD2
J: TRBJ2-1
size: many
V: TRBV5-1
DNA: TGCGCCAGCAGCTTGTCTGTGGCGGGGGACAATGAGCAGTTCTTC
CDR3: CASSLSVAGDNEQFF

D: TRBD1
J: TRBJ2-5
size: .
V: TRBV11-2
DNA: TGTACCAGCAACTTGGACAGGGTGTCAGAGACCCAGTACTTC
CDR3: CTSNLDRVSETQYF

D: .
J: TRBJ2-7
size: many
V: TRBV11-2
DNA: TGTGCCAGCAGCTTATCGGACGAGCAGTACTTC
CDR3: CASSLSDEQYF

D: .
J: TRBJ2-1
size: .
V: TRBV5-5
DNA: TGTGCCAGCAGCTGGCAGGGGATGAATGAGCAGTTCTTC
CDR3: CASSWQGMNEQFF